These 18 T cell receptor beta chains were sequenced from one sample in a study of human T cells and chemical hapten exposure. A single record per CDR3 protein comes from TCRdb applying MiXCR to the RACE reads. The table lists around 300,000 distinct CDR3 sequences, 6% to 8.5% of them singletons. Specified time point: patch test 1, 2 weeks after DPC sensitization. Treatment in this sample: therapeutic diphenylcyclopropenone sensitization with weekly scalp DPC. Here the sequenced sample was whole blood, taken in connection with sensitization to the hapten diphenylcyclopropenone (DPC). The source is a woman aged 18-29 years with alopecia areata. Some clones in this sample may be carry-over from other donors' samples.

In this sample, this clonotype turned up many times. The rearrangement uses TRBV11-1 and TRBJ2-2; possible D gene TRBD1, 5 bases. V was pared by 4 bases and J by 1 base, with 7 bases between. CDR3 length equals 14 residues. The V gene's germline CDR1 is SGHAT and CDR2 FQDESV (reference sequence). Written as DNA, the CDR3 is TGTGCCAGCAGCTCGACAGTGAACACCGGGGAGCTGTTTTTT. Translated, it gives CASSSTVNTGELFF.

The rearrangement links TRBV5-1 to TRBJ2-5; D is uncertain. Deletions cut 4 bases from V and 2 bases from J, with 15 bases between. CDR3 length: 15 residues. CDR1 SGHRS and CDR2 YFSETQ come from the germline V gene. Here the CDR3 reads CASSPGGVFQETQYF. In nucleotides, the CDR3 is TGCGCCAGCAGCCCCGGCGGCGTATTTCAAGAGACCCAGTACTTC.

This clonotype appeared a few times. The CDR3 reads CSSRPARNSPLHF. Here the CDR3 DNA reads TGCAGTTCCCGCCCCGCCCGGAATTCACCCCTCCACTTT. V is TRBV20-1 and J is TRBJ1-6; D is uncertain. There are 13 residues in the CDR3. Germline V gene data show CDR1 as DFQATT and CDR2 as SNEGSKA (reference sequence). V dropped 8 bases and J dropped 7 bases, with 15 bases sitting between them.

The chain uses TRBV7-2 and TRBJ1-4; 7 nucleotides match TRBD1. Germline CDR1 is SGHTA and CDR2 is FQGNSA. Germline trimming cut 3 bases from V and 8 bases from J; bases unmatched to any gene: 9. The CDR3 is 15 amino acids. CDR3 sequence reads: CASSLDRSKGEKLFF. CDR3 in DNA: TGTGCCAGCAGCTTGGACAGGTCGAAGGGGGAAAAACTGTTTTTT.

The chain joins TRBV3-1 to TRBJ1-2, with 10 bases identical to TRBD1. The V and J ends lost 3 bases and 4 bases, in that order; junction bases with no gene match: 5. The CDR3 sequence is 15 residues long. Per the germline V gene, CDR1 is LGHDT and CDR2 is YNNKEL (reference sequence). The CDR3 region is CASSHAGTGVYGYTF. CDR3 bases: TGTGCCAGCAGCCACGCCGGGACAGGGGTCTATGGCTACACCTTC.

This clonotype was seen more than once but under ten times. The genes are TRBV6-6 and TRBJ1-2; no clear D. Between the trimmed V and J ends, which lost 4 bases and 1 base, there was a span of 10 bases. CDR1 and CDR2 (germline): MNHNY, SVGAGI (reference sequence). This CDR3 region has 14 residues. The CDR3 spells CASSSPGDNYGYTF. The CDR3 DNA reads TGTGCCAGCAGTTCCCCCGGGGATAACTATGGCTACACCTTC.

This rearrangement joins TRBV7-6 to TRBJ2-7; 11 positions agree with TRBD2. CDR1 and CDR2 from the germline V gene are SGHVS and FNYEAQ. This CDR3 has 15 amino acids. The junction had 6 bases not matched to a gene; V was cut back by 3 bases and J by 5 bases. CDR3 in amino acids: CASSLLAGGSHEQYF. For the CDR3, the DNA is TGTGCCAGCAGCTTGCTAGCGGGGGGTAGCCACGAGCAGTACTTC.

This clonotype has a handful of counts. This chain connects TRBV18 to TRBJ1-2; D perhaps matches TRBD1 (5 bases). CDR1 is KGHSH and CDR2 is LQKENI in the germline V gene. CDR3 length: 13 amino acids. With 2 bases removed from V and 8 bases from J, the gap between germline ends came to 12 bases. CDR3 sequence reads: CASSPNGARGYTF. The DNA of the CDR3 is TGTGCCAGCTCACCAAACGGGGCTCGGGGCTACACCTTC.

The gene calls are TRBV6-5 and TRBJ2-3; TRBD1 aligns across 8 bases. CDR1 and CDR2 from the germline V gene are MNHEY and SVGAGI. The CDR3 is 16 residues long. J gave up 3 bases and V 4 bases, and 9 bases lay outside the gene matches. The CDR3 here is CASSSTGGPATDTQYF. Here the CDR3 DNA reads TGTGCCAGCAGTTCCACAGGGGGTCCGGCGACAGATACGCAGTATTTT.

This clonotype was seen many times. The chain carries TRBV20-1 and TRBJ2-2; D is uncertain. The germline gives CDR1 DFQATT, CDR2 SNEGSKA (reference sequence). This CDR3 has 13 residues. The V end was cut by 3 bases, the J end by 6 bases, with 11 bases between. DNA of the CDR3: TGCAGTGCTAGTTCAAGGGCGGCCGGGGAGCTGTTTTTT. Amino acid sequence: CSASSRAAGELFF.

The J gene is TRBJ2-1, the V gene TRBV12-3 or TRBV12-4; D may be TRBD2 (6 bases). The CDR3 is made up of 16 amino acids. V lost 5 bases to trimming and J lost 0 bases, with 14 bases between them. This CDR3 reads CASSLGTYYSYNEQFF. CDR3 sequence (DNA): TGTGCCAGCAGTCTCGGGACTTATTACTCCTACAATGAGCAGTTCTTC.

This clonotype was observed a handful of times. The chain employs TRBV7-8 and TRBJ2-3, with 13 bases identical to TRBD2. V lost 7 bases to trimming and J lost 5 bases; unmatched junction nucleotides: 15. This CDR3 contains 18 residues. Germline values: CDR1 SGHVS, CDR2 FQNEAQ. CDR3 sequence reads: CASNTLAGGPEVKDTQYF. The CDR3 DNA is TGTGCCAGCAACACACTAGCGGGGGGGCCGGAGGTGAAAGATACGCAGTATTTT.

This clonotype has more than one count but fewer than ten. V and J are TRBV20-1 and TRBJ1-5; D not certain. V dropped 4 bases and J dropped 4 bases, with 11 bases sitting between them. Germline V gene data show CDR1 as DFQATT and CDR2 as SNEGSKA (reference sequence). The CDR3 sequence is 13 residues long. The CDR3 is CSANSFDNQPQHF. CDR3 DNA sequence: TGCAGTGCTAACAGCTTTGATAATCAGCCCCAGCATTTT.

This clonotype was seen a handful of times. The gene calls are TRBV29-1 and TRBJ1-1; D gene uncertain. Germline V gives CDR1 SQVTM, CDR2 ANQGSEA. The CDR3 is 11 amino acids. Trimming took 6 bases from V and 8 from J, leaving 13 bases between them. In nucleotides, the CDR3 is TGCAGCGTGGTAACCGCCTTCGAAGCTTTCTTT. Its translation: CSVVTAFEAFF.

There are many counts of this clonotype. CDR3: CASSQGAKEGRYTQYF. CDR3 sequence (DNA): TGCGCCAGCAGCCAAGGGGCCAAGGAGGGAAGGTATACGCAGTATTTT. The gene calls are TRBV4-1 and TRBJ2-3; maybe TRBD2 (6 bases). CDR3 size: 16 residues. Germline values: CDR1 MGHRA, CDR2 YSYEKL. V shed 1 base and J shed 7 bases, with 18 bases lying between them.

This clonotype was seen more than once but under ten times. The chain couples TRBV15 to TRBJ2-3, with D perhaps matching TRBD2 (5 bases). V lost 3 bases and J 2 bases, leaving 9 bases between the germline ends. CDR3 length equals 14 residues. CDR1 LNHNV and CDR2 YYDKDF come from the germline V gene (reference sequence). Here the CDR3 reads CATSRSRDTDTQYF. The DNA for the CDR3 is TGTGCCACCAGCAGGTCGAGGGACACAGATACGCAGTATTTT.

This clonotype was counted many times. The J gene is TRBJ2-3, the V gene TRBV7-2; 10 nucleotides align to TRBD2. The germline CDR1 and CDR2 sequences are SGHTA and FQGNSA. CDR3 length: 16 residues. The junction had 7 bases not matched to a gene; V was cut back by 5 bases and J by 2 bases. In nucleotides, the CDR3 is TGTGCCAGCAGCGCCCCTAGCGGGGGTATCACAGATACGCAGTATTTT. As protein: CASSAPSGGITDTQYF.

This clonotype was counted at least ten times. V and J are TRBV12-3 or TRBV12-4 and TRBJ1-1; possibly TRBD1 for D (6 bases). V was shortened by 4 bases and J by 5 bases, with 8 bases between the two germline ends. This CDR3 has 12 residues. Here the CDR3 DNA reads TGTGCCAGCAGTTGGCAGGGGACTGAAGCTTTCTTT. Translated, it gives CASSWQGTEAFF.